The 11 T cell receptor beta chains reported below all come from one sample, sequenced in a study of blood T cell repertoires in COVID-19. The data were produced by immunoSEQ multiplex PCR, yet TCRdb's version contains in-frame clones alone and is incomplete. The top ten clones hold around an eighth of a sample with about 150,000 clones, 65% to 90% of them seen once. The sample taken for sequencing was peripheral blood. These receptor sequences come from a woman in her sixties with COVID-19, enrolled during active disease.

This rearrangement joins TRBV7-9 to TRBJ1-2; TRBD1 matches 8 bases. V lost 0 bases, J lost 4 bases, and 7 bases stayed unmatched. There are 16 residues in the CDR3. Germline values: CDR1 SEHNR, CDR2 FQNEAQ (reference sequence). Here the CDR3 reads CASSLARGQDIYGYTF. The CDR3 DNA sequence: TGTGCCAGCAGCTTAGCGAGGGGACAGGATATCTATGGCTACACCTTC.

This chain links TRBV3-1 (or the pseudogene TRBV3-2) with TRBJ2-5; tentatively, D is TRBD2 (5 bases). There are 13 residues in the CDR3. CDR1 and CDR2 from the germline V gene are LGHDT and YNNKEL (reference sequence). Trimming pared 4 bases from V and 4 bases from J, leaving 10 bases between. The CDR3 loop reads CASSPARVETQYF. DNA for the CDR3: TGTGCCAGCAGCCCGGCGAGGGTAGAGACCCAGTACTTC.

This sequence joins TRBV5-5 and TRBJ1-1; D may be TRBD1 (5 bases). CDR3 length: 16 amino acids. The V gene's germline CDR1 is SGHKS and CDR2 YYEKEE (reference sequence). The ends were cut back, 2 bases at V and 1 base at J, with 15 bases in the middle. As DNA, the CDR3 is TGTGCCAGCAGCTTTGGGGCCAGTAATACGAACACTGAAGCTTTCTTT. Translation: CASSFGASNTNTEAFF.

As concerns this clone: At one end, the junction sequence differs from germline, possibly due to a read error. V usage is TRBV2 and J usage is TRBJ1-2; 11 bases are a match to TRBD1. Germline V gene lookup returns CDR1 SNHLY and CDR2 FYNNEI. This CDR3 contains 14 residues. The CDR3 is CASREGQGAEGYTF. CDR3 coding DNA: TGTGCCAGCAGGGAAGGACAGGGGGCGGAAGGCTACACCTTC.

This rearrangement joins TRBV5-1 to TRBJ1-1, with TRBD1 matching 10 bases. Germline V lookup: CDR1 SGHRS, CDR2 YFSETQ. Trimming at V came to 5 bases and at J to 6 bases, leaving 7 bases not matched to a gene. This CDR3 has 14 amino acids. The DNA of the CDR3 is TGCGCCAGCAGACTGACAGGGGGCTCTCCTGAAGCTTTCTTT. This gives the protein CASRLTGGSPEAFF.

This chain links TRBV6-6 with TRBJ2-3, with a weak D call TRBD2 (6 bases). V was clipped by 5 bases and J by 2 bases, with 14 bases between them. CDR3 length: 15 residues. Germline V gene data show CDR1 as MNHNY and CDR2 as SVGAGI (reference sequence). In DNA form, the CDR3 reads TGTGCCAGCAGTCTTCCGGGGGACCCCACAGATACGCAGTATTTT. Protein: CASSLPGDPTDTQYF.

This chain joins TRBV24-1 and TRBJ1-2; possibly TRBD1 for D (6 bases). The length of the CDR3 is 12 residues. The germline V gene has CDR1 KGHDR and CDR2 SFDVKD. Deletions cut 4 bases from V and 8 bases from J, with 10 bases between. The CDR3 loop is CATSESGDGYTF. CDR3 bases: TGTGCCACCAGTGAGTCAGGGGACGGCTACACCTTC.

The chain combines TRBV19 with TRBJ1-2; 11 bases are a match to TRBD1. This CDR3 contains 14 residues. Trimming at V came to 5 bases and at J to 7 bases, leaving 6 bases not matched to a gene. Germline CDR1 reads LNHDA; CDR2 reads SQIVND (reference sequence). The CDR3: CASSLGQGVGGYTF. Written as DNA, the CDR3 is TGTGCCAGTAGTTTGGGACAGGGGGTAGGTGGCTACACCTTC.

Points on this clone: Different DNA sequences within this sample yield the same CDR3. The chain joins TRBV5-4 to TRBJ2-6, with D maybe TRBD1 (6 bases). CDR1 is SGHNT, CDR2 YYREEE, per germline (reference sequence). V lost 0 bases and J lost 0, with 7 bases in between. This CDR3 has 16 residues. The CDR3 DNA is TGTGCCAGCAGCTTGGGAGGGGGCTCTGGGGCCAACGTCCTGACTTTC. It translates to CASSLGGGSGANVLTF.

This clone has only a few counts. The chain couples TRBV3-1 (or the pseudogene TRBV3-2) to TRBJ2-5; TRBD2 matches at 8 bases. J was trimmed by 7 bases and V by 3 bases; bases with no gene match: 7. This CDR3 has 14 residues. Per the germline V gene, CDR1 is LGHDT and CDR2 is YNNKEL (reference sequence). The CDR3 is CASSQDGGAGTQYF. The CDR3 region has the DNA TGTGCCAGCAGCCAGGACGGGGGGGCCGGGACCCAGTACTTC.

The CDR3: CASSFRQGQGSPLHF. CDR3 DNA: TGTGCCAGCAGTTTTCGACAGGGACAGGGTTCACCCCTCCACTTT. The chain recombines TRBV6-5 with TRBJ1-6; 9 positions agree with TRBD1. Losses at the gene ends were 4 bases for V and 9 bases for J; bases not matched to a gene: 7. CDR3 size: 15 residues. CDR1 and CDR2 (germline): MNHEY, SVGAGI.